The sequence of this TCR beta chain was determined in a study of T cell responses to AZD1222 COVID-19 vaccine. Study results and caveats: Close to half of spike-specific TCRs reportedly recognize unmutated variant regions. Spike-wide coverage was observed for vaccine-associated CD4 TCRs, with dominant responses at 160-218 and 743-854.

V lost 8 bases, J lost 8 bases, and 12 bases lay in between. CDR3 length: 12 amino acids. Germline assignment: CDR1 LGHDT and CDR2 YNNKEL (reference sequence). Concerning this clone: Its cognate antigen is unknown.

Only in-frame clones appear in the TCRdb table, and some are missing; sequencing was by immunoSEQ multiplex PCR. Found here are about 150,000 clones, about 81% of them singletons; the top ten hold around 4.1%. This chain uses TRBV3-1 (or the pseudogene TRBV3-2) with TRBJ1-4; D is perhaps TRBD1 (5 bases). The source of this sequence is an adult in good health. Here the sequenced sample was peripheral blood, taken on day 0 of MenACWY control vaccination. As DNA, the CDR3 is TGTGCCAGCGGGGCGCGAGGGGAAAAACTGTTTTTT. The encoded protein is CASGARGEKLFF.